The sequence of this T cell receptor (beta chain) was determined in a study of shared clonotypes between healthy human individuals. Study-level results: The four-donor shared clonotypes exceeded non-shared clonotypes in generation probability, with non-shared ones scoring lower.

In regard to this clone: Its antigen is unknown.

The CDR3 totals 16 residues. In germline, CDR1 is SGDLS, CDR2 YYNGEE. V dropped 4 bases and J dropped 4; count of bases not matched to a gene: 12. Only CD45RO-negative cells positively selected for CCR7 counted as naive CD8 cells, so terminally differentiated effector memory CD45RA+ cells were excluded. It was at deep level that the assay was run. Generated by immunoSEQ multiplex PCR, the TCRdb table keeps only in-frame clones and is missing some. The data show 450,000 to 700,000 clones, with around 95% seen just once and 0.11% held by the top ten. The rearrangement joins TRBV9 to TRBJ2-3; 7 positions agree with TRBD2. The sequenced material came from naive CD8+ T cells sorted from blood. This clonotype was obtained from a woman younger than 45 in good health. CDR3 coding DNA: TGTGCCAGCAGCCCCGGACTAGTTAGTTTCGCAGATACGCAGTATTTT. Its translation: CASSPGLVSFADTQYF.